A single sample gave rise to the 30 T cell receptor beta chains below, sequenced in a study of blood T cell repertoires in COVID-19. Generated by immunoSEQ multiplex PCR, the TCRdb table keeps only in-frame clones and is missing some. The sample comprises approximately 210,000 clones, 86% of which are singletons, and 0.6% to 0.9% rests with the top ten. Sequences were obtained from peripheral blood. The receptors shown here come from a woman in her 70s with acute or convalescent COVID-19.

The V call is TRBV27, the J call TRBJ1-2; the match to TRBD1 covers 10 bases. With 6 bases clipped from V and 4 bases from J, the junction kept 11 bases outside the gene matches. Per the germline V gene, CDR1 is MNHEY and CDR2 is SMNVEV (reference sequence). CDR3 length equals 16 residues. This chain's CDR3 is CASRKTGTGDAYGYTF. In nucleotides, the CDR3 is TGTGCCAGCAGGAAAACCGGGACAGGGGACGCCTATGGCTACACCTTC.

The genes are TRBV7-9 and TRBJ2-3, with D possibly matching TRBD1 (5 bases). CDR1 is SEHNR and CDR2 is FQNEAQ in the germline V gene (reference sequence). CDR3 length equals 14 residues. The V and J ends lost 0 bases and 2 bases respectively, with 6 bases between them. This CDR3 is CASSLATDTDTQYF. In DNA, the CDR3 is TGTGCCAGCAGCTTAGCGACAGACACAGATACGCAGTATTTT.

The J gene is TRBJ2-1, the V gene TRBV5-1; 15 bases are shared with TRBD2. CDR1 and CDR2 from the germline V gene are SGHRS and YFSETQ. The V segment lost 4 bases and the J segment 5 bases; nucleotides outside the gene matches: 4. The CDR3 totals 16 residues. This chain's CDR3 is CASSGTSGGTNNEQFF. The CDR3 DNA reads TGCGCCAGCAGCGGGACTAGCGGGGGGACGAACAATGAGCAGTTCTTC.

This chain connects TRBV5-1 to TRBJ1-2, with a weak D call TRBD1 (5 bases). Trimming pared 4 bases from V and 2 bases from J, leaving 21 bases between. This CDR3 has 17 residues. Germline CDR1 SGHRS, CDR2 YFSETQ. CDR3 protein: CASSRWGRAIQNYGYTF. The CDR3 coding sequence is TGCGCCAGCAGCCGATGGGGCAGGGCCATCCAAAACTATGGCTACACCTTC.

The chain uses TRBV19 and TRBJ2-7; D call uncertain. V shed 1 base and J shed 0 bases, with 7 bases lying between them. CDR1 and CDR2 from the germline V gene are LNHDA and SQIVND (reference sequence). The CDR3 covers 14 residues. Here the CDR3 DNA reads TGTGCCAGTAGTATAGTTACTGACTCCTACGAGCAGTACTTC. It specifies CASSIVTDSYEQYF. Full variable domain (remainder filled in from reference TRBV19 and TRBJ2-7): DGGITQSPKYLFRKEGQNVTLSCEQNLNHDAMYWYRQDPGQGLRLIYYSQIVNDFQKGDIAEGYSVSREKKESFPLTVTSAQKNPTAFYLCASSIVTDSYEQYFGPGTRLTVT.

V gene TRBV2 combines with J gene TRBJ1-2, with 8 nucleotides matching TRBD1. The germline CDR1 and CDR2 sequences are SNHLY and FYNNEI. The trim removed 6 bases at V and 0 bases at J, leaving 9 bases unmatched. There are 16 residues in the CDR3. This CDR3 is CASRSLDRVTNYGYTF. The CDR3 DNA reads TGTGCCAGCAGATCCCTGGACAGGGTCACTAACTATGGCTACACCTTC.

The rearrangement uses TRBV19 and TRBJ2-7; 7 bases fit TRBD1. The CDR3 has 15 amino acids. Losses at the gene ends were 3 bases for V and 0 bases for J; bases not matched to a gene: 5. Germline V gene sequence: CDR1 LNHDA, CDR2 SQIVND (reference sequence). The chain's CDR3 is CASSITGVSSYEQYF. As DNA, the CDR3 is TGTGCCAGTAGTATTACAGGGGTTTCCTCCTACGAGCAGTACTTC.

This clone was seen once. The rearrangement links TRBV15 to TRBJ2-3, with 15 bases fitting TRBD2. This CDR3 spans 20 amino acids. V lost 3 bases to trimming and J lost 0 bases; unmatched junction nucleotides: 10. The germline V gene has CDR1 LNHNV and CDR2 YYDKDF (reference sequence). CDR3 residues: CATSSSLGLAGGGSTDTQYF. The CDR3, as DNA: TGTGCCACCAGCAGCTCGCTGGGACTAGCGGGAGGAGGTAGCACAGATACGCAGTATTTT.

This chain uses TRBV12-3 or TRBV12-4 with TRBJ1-2, with TRBD1 matching over 7 bases. The V segment lost 5 bases and the J segment 8 bases; nucleotides outside the gene matches: 5. The CDR3 extends over 12 amino acids. In DNA form, the CDR3 reads TGTGCCAGCAGTATCCTACAGGGGGGCTACACCTTC. Translating gives CASSILQGGYTF.

This rearrangement joins TRBV18 to TRBJ1-3, with TRBD1 matching 7 bases. V shed 3 bases, J shed 4 bases, and the junction held 6 bases outside the gene matches. CDR1 KGHSH and CDR2 LQKENI come from the germline V gene. There are 15 residues in the CDR3. The CDR3 DNA follows: TGTGCCAGCTCACCGGAAGGGGGCGCCGGAAACACCATATATTTT. It specifies CASSPEGGAGNTIYF.

The chain is built from TRBV7-2 and TRBJ2-2; 9 bases line up with TRBD1. Germline CDR1 reads SGHTA; CDR2 reads FQGNSA. V dropped 4 bases and J dropped 9; count of bases not matched to a gene: 9. The CDR3 has 15 amino acids. The CDR3 DNA reads TGTGCCAGCAGCTCCCCCACAGGGGGCTCCAGGGAGCTGTTTTTT. It yields the protein CASSSPTGGSRELFF.

The chain has TRBV29-1 and TRBJ2-7, with D possibly being TRBD1 (5 bases). V was pared by 6 bases and J by 3 bases, with 12 bases between. The CDR3 is made up of 12 amino acids. CDR1 and CDR2 from the germline V gene are SQVTM and ANQGSEA. The chain's CDR3 is CSVSGNSYEQYF. CDR3 nucleotide sequence: TGCAGCGTGTCAGGGAATAGCTACGAGCAGTACTTC.

This clone was observed once. The DNA of the CDR3 is TGTGCCAGCAGTTACCTGCAGCGGGAGACCCAGTACTTC. This gives the protein CASSYLQRETQYF. V gene TRBV6-2 or TRBV6-3 combines with J gene TRBJ2-5, with TRBD2 as a possible D gene (5 bases). The CDR3 totals 13 residues. Germline-derived CDR1 and CDR2 are MNHEY and SVGEGT. V shed 2 bases and J shed 5 bases, with 9 bases lying between them.

The chain is built from TRBV7-9 and TRBJ1-6, with D tentatively TRBD1 (5 bases). Germline V lookup: CDR1 SEHNR, CDR2 FQNEAQ (reference sequence). The V end was cut by 2 bases, the J end by 5 bases, with 7 bases between. The CDR3 extends over 14 amino acids. CDR3 DNA: TGTGCCAGCAGCTTACCGGGGGATAATTCACCCCTCCACTTT. It encodes CASSLPGDNSPLHF.

V and J are TRBV11-3 and TRBJ1-3; maybe TRBD1 (5 bases). The germline V gene encodes CDR1 SGHNT and CDR2 YENEEA. The CDR3 has 11 residues. The ends were cut back, 8 bases at V and 8 bases at J, with 10 bases in the middle. This chain's CDR3 is CASSSRDTIYF. CDR3 bases: TGTGCCAGCTCGAGCAGGGACACCATATATTTT.

CDR3 nucleotides: TGTGCCAGCTCCATCGGACAGGGGATGAACACTGAAGCTTTCTTT. It encodes CASSIGQGMNTEAFF. The chain joins TRBV18 to TRBJ1-1; 9 bases are a match to TRBD1. The CDR3 contains 15 residues. V was pared by 6 bases and J by 0 bases, with 5 bases of the junction left unmatched. The germline V gene has CDR1 KGHSH and CDR2 LQKENI.

The chain carries TRBV7-2 and TRBJ2-1; D not certain. CDR3 length: 15 residues. The V gene lost 1 base and the J gene lost 0 bases, with 7 bases spanning the gap. Germline V gives CDR1 SGHTA, CDR2 FQGNSA. The CDR3 DNA is TGTGCCAGCAGCTTAGACATAATCTCCTACAATGAGCAGTTCTTC. It is translated as CASSLDIISYNEQFF.

The rearrangement links TRBV27 to TRBJ1-1, with 11 positions matching TRBD1. The CDR3 is made up of 14 amino acids. With 2 bases clipped from V and 4 bases from J, the junction kept 0 bases outside the gene matches. Germline lookup yields CDR1 MNHEY and CDR2 SMNVEV (reference sequence). CDR3 in DNA: TGTGCCAGCAGTTTAGGGACAGGGGGCACTGAAGCTTTCTTT. Its translation is CASSLGTGGTEAFF.

This sequence joins TRBV6-5 and TRBJ2-7, with a tentative D call TRBD1 (6 bases). The germline gives CDR1 MNHEY, CDR2 SVGAGI. V lost 6 bases and J lost 1, with 7 bases in between. This CDR3 has 12 residues. CDR3 bases: TGTGCCAGCAGACAGGGTTCCTACGAGCAGTACTTC. Its translation: CASRQGSYEQYF.

This clone was seen more than once but under ten times. The genes are TRBV6-5 and TRBJ1-1, with 8 bases identical to TRBD1. Germline values: CDR1 MNHEY, CDR2 SVGAGI. There are 16 residues in the CDR3. The junction had 9 bases not matched to a gene; V was cut back by 2 bases and J by 4 bases. The CDR3 region is CASSYRWTGRGTEAFF. The DNA for the CDR3 is TGTGCCAGCAGTTACCGATGGACAGGGCGAGGCACTGAAGCTTTCTTT.

This chain uses TRBV7-9 with TRBJ2-2, with TRBD2 as a possible D gene (5 bases). The CDR3 extends over 15 amino acids. Looked up from germline, CDR1 is SEHNR and CDR2 is FQNEAQ (reference sequence). Trimming cost V 5 bases and J 1 base, with 11 bases left between them. The DNA for the CDR3 is TGTGCCAGCAGCAACCGGGGTGGGAACACCGGGGAGCTGTTTTTT. Its protein product is CASSNRGGNTGELFF.

The chain recombines TRBV28 with TRBJ1-3; 7 positions match TRBD1. CDR1 is MDHEN and CDR2 is SYDVKM in the germline V gene. V lost 1 base and J lost 8; bases outside the gene matches: 11. The CDR3 is made up of 16 amino acids. DNA of the CDR3: TGTGCCAGCAGTTTATCCCGACAGGGAGGATGGGACACCATATATTTT. This sequence encodes CASSLSRQGGWDTIYF.

The rearrangement joins TRBV6-6 to TRBJ1-6; D not resolved. With 0 bases removed from V and 5 bases from J, the gap between germline ends came to 8 bases. Germline CDR1 is MNHNY and CDR2 is SVGAGI (reference sequence). The CDR3 length is 15 residues. In nucleotides, the CDR3 is TGTGCCAGCAGTTACTCCACGGGAGATAATTCACCCCTCCACTTT. It translates to CASSYSTGDNSPLHF.

Only a few counts were recorded for this clone. V usage is TRBV11-1 and J usage is TRBJ2-7; TRBD1 matches at 9 bases. The CDR3 runs to 15 residues. CDR1 is SGHAT, CDR2 FQDESV, per germline (reference sequence). The trim removed 5 bases at V and 0 bases at J, leaving 5 bases unmatched. As DNA, the CDR3 is TGTGCCAGCAGCCGGGGACAGGGAATCTCCTACGAGCAGTACTTC. Translated, it gives CASSRGQGISYEQYF.

J is TRBJ1-4 and V is TRBV10-3, with D possibly being TRBD1 (6 bases). The CDR3 sequence is 13 residues long. Per germline, CDR1 ENHRY and CDR2 SYGVKD. V shed 6 bases and J shed 6 bases, with 11 bases lying between them. CDR3 region: CAIRAGEDEKLFF. In nucleotides, the CDR3 is TGTGCCATCAGAGCAGGGGAAGATGAAAAACTGTTTTTT.

The chain recombines TRBV29-1 with TRBJ1-1; a possible D gene is TRBD1 (6 bases). The ends were cut back, 6 bases at V and 6 bases at J, with 17 bases in the middle. Germline CDR1 SQVTM, CDR2 ANQGSEA. The CDR3 contains 13 residues. CDR3 sequence (DNA): TGCAGCGTCCACAGAGGGGGAAACGCTGAAGCTTTCTTT. Encoded protein: CSVHRGGNAEAFF. The entire variable domain, with the rest obtained from reference TRBV29-1 and TRBJ1-1, is as follows: SAVISQKPSRDICQRGTSLTIQCQVDSQVTMMFWYRQQPGQSLTLIATANQGSEATYESGFVIDKFPISRPNLTFSTLTVSNMSPEDSSIYLCSVHRGGNAEAFFGQGTRLTVV.

The chain recombines TRBV9 with TRBJ2-7, with TRBD1 matching 9 bases. The germline V gene encodes CDR1 SGDLS and CDR2 YYNGEE. The CDR3 spans 19 residues. J lost 1 base, V lost 0 bases, and 14 bases had no gene match. The CDR3 spells CASSVERPPDRGDSYEQYF. Written as DNA, the CDR3 is TGTGCCAGCAGCGTAGAAAGGCCACCGGACAGGGGAGATTCCTACGAGCAGTACTTC.

The genes are TRBV12-3 or TRBV12-4 and TRBJ2-1; tentatively, D is TRBD2 (6 bases). This CDR3 is 12 amino acids long. Trimming took 6 bases from V and 5 from J, leaving 8 bases between them. For the CDR3, the DNA is TGTGCCAGCAGAGGAGGGCACAATGAGCAGTTCTTC. Translation gives CASRGGHNEQFF.

V gene TRBV9 combines with J gene TRBJ2-1, with 10 nucleotides matching TRBD2. CDR1 is SGDLS, CDR2 YYNGEE, per germline. V dropped 2 bases and J dropped 0; count of bases not matched to a gene: 2. The CDR3 consists of 16 residues. CDR3: CASSVTSGFSYNEQFF. The CDR3 DNA is TGTGCCAGCAGCGTGACTAGCGGGTTCTCCTACAATGAGCAGTTCTTC. The variable domain in full, completed from reference TRBV9 and TRBJ2-1, reads DSGVTQTPKHLITATGQRVTLRCSPRSGDLSVYWYQQSLDQGLQFLIQYYNGEERAKGNILERFSAQQFPDLHSELNLSSLELGDSALYFCASSVTSGFSYNEQFFGPGTRLTVL.

The count of this clone is one. J is TRBJ2-7 and V is TRBV19, with D possibly being TRBD2 (6 bases). V shed 6 bases and J shed 4 bases, with 16 bases lying between them. CDR3 length: 14 residues. Germline CDR1 and CDR2: LNHDA and SQIVND (reference sequence). This CDR3 is CASSPNGGLYEQYF. The CDR3 bases are TGTGCCAGTAGCCCGAATGGGGGGTTGTACGAGCAGTACTTC.